These 27 T cell receptor beta chains came from one sample sequenced in a study of blood T cell repertoires in COVID-19. The repertoire was sequenced with immunoSEQ multiplex PCR; TCRdb's copy has only in-frame clones and lacks some. The sample includes 210,000 or so clones, roughly 79% of them seen just once. Input material: PBMCs or T cells enriched from blood (not recorded which). The receptors come from a woman in her forties or fifties with acute COVID-19.

The CDR3 loop reads CASSQSASGGSFVETQYF. CDR3 in DNA: TGCGCCAGCAGCCAATCGGCTAGCGGGGGGAGTTTTGTAGAGACCCAGTACTTC. V is TRBV4-1 and J is TRBJ2-5, with 11 bases matching TRBD2. Germline CDR1 is MGHRA and CDR2 is YSYEKL. Trimming took 2 bases from V and 4 from J; bases not matched to a gene: 12. The CDR3 runs 18 residues.

The chain links TRBV2 to TRBJ2-1; TRBD2 might be the D (6 bases). V was pared by 7 bases and J by 3 bases, with 28 bases between. The CDR3 is made up of 19 amino acids. Germline V lookup: CDR1 SNHLY, CDR2 FYNNEI. CDR3 DNA sequence: TGTGCCAGCATCCTGAGTCCCCGGGGGACGGGGATACTCTACAATGAGCAGTTCTTC. Its protein product is CASILSPRGTGILYNEQFF. Using reference TRBV2 and TRBJ2-1 for the parts outside the CDR3, the full variable domain is EPEVTQTPSHQVTQMGQEVILRCVPISNHLYFYWYRQILGQKVEFLVSFYNNEISEKSEIFDDQFSVERPDGSNFTLKIRSTKLEDSAMYFCASILSPRGTGILYNEQFFGPGTRLTVL.

J is TRBJ1-6 and V is TRBV5-1; tentatively, D is TRBD1 (6 bases). The CDR3 is 15 amino acids. The germline CDR1 and CDR2 sequences are SGHRS and YFSETQ. V lost 0 bases and J 8 bases, leaving 12 bases between the germline ends. CDR3 in amino acids: CASSLGTGRDSPLHF. The CDR3 DNA sequence: TGCGCCAGCAGCTTGGGTACAGGGCGGGATTCACCCCTCCACTTT.

V and J are TRBV4-2 and TRBJ1-5; D not certain. The germline V and J ends were trimmed by 4 bases and 6 bases, with 16 bases remaining between them. CDR1 and CDR2 from the germline V gene are LGHNA and YNFKEQ. CDR3 length: 15 residues. CDR3 bases: TGTGCCAGCAGCCTCCGGGAGGGTGAGGTTCAGCCCCAGCATTTT. This gives the protein CASSLREGEVQPQHF.

V gene TRBV28 combines with J gene TRBJ2-7; 9 bases map to TRBD2. V shed 8 bases, J shed 4 bases, and the junction held 12 bases outside the gene matches. There are 15 residues in the CDR3. The germline V gene has CDR1 MDHEN and CDR2 SYDVKM. Here the CDR3 DNA reads TGTGCCAGCGAAAAACCGGGACTAGCTCGATACGAGCAGTACTTC. This translates into CASEKPGLARYEQYF.

This rearrangement joins TRBV28 to TRBJ2-7; TRBD2 aligns across 8 bases. Germline V gives CDR1 MDHEN, CDR2 SYDVKM. Germline trimming cut 4 bases from V and 0 bases from J; bases unmatched to any gene: 5. The CDR3 has 15 amino acids. CDR3 residues: CASSSSGGGSYEQYF. DNA for the CDR3: TGTGCCAGCAGTTCTTCCGGGGGGGGCTCCTACGAGCAGTACTTC.

This sequence joins TRBV4-3 and TRBJ2-7; 8 nucleotides line up with TRBD1. This CDR3 has 17 amino acids. V lost 4 bases, J lost 4 bases, and 15 bases stayed unmatched. Germline values: CDR1 LGHNA, CDR2 YSLEER. CDR3 nucleotide sequence: TGCGCCAGCAGCCCATTAACTACTGCACAGGGGGATTACGAGCAGTACTTC. Protein: CASSPLTTAQGDYEQYF.

The chain combines TRBV5-1 with TRBJ1-2, with 7 bases lining up with TRBD1. V lost 0 bases, J lost 3 bases, and 5 bases stayed unmatched. In germline, CDR1 is SGHRS, CDR2 YFSETQ. CDR3 length: 15 amino acids. The CDR3 protein is CASSLVPTGDYGYTF. In DNA, the CDR3 is TGCGCCAGCAGCTTGGTTCCCACAGGGGACTATGGCTACACCTTC.

This clone was counted only a few times. The J gene is TRBJ1-1, the V gene TRBV5-8; perhaps TRBD1 as D (5 bases). Per the germline V gene, CDR1 is SGHTS and CDR2 is YDEGEE. This CDR3 has 13 amino acids. The V end lost 0 bases, the J end lost 5 bases, and 8 bases lay between the germline ends. The CDR3 region is CASSLGGNTEAFF. DNA for the CDR3: TGTGCCAGCAGCTTGGGGGGCAATACTGAAGCTTTCTTT.

This clone is a singleton in its sample. This sequence joins TRBV10-3 and TRBJ1-2, with 8 nucleotides matching TRBD1. The CDR3 sequence is 14 residues long. Per germline, CDR1 ENHRY and CDR2 SYGVKD. V trimming: 2 bases; J trimming: 8 bases; junction bases outside the gene matches: 7. CDR3 nucleotides: TGTGCCATCAGTGAGGGACAGGGACCGGTGGGCTACACCTTC. This sequence encodes CAISEGQGPVGYTF.

The rearrangement links TRBV7-3 to TRBJ1-1; D is unclear. V lost 2 bases and J 1 base, leaving 5 bases between the germline ends. In germline, CDR1 is SGHTA, CDR2 FQGTGA. This CDR3 region has 13 residues. The CDR3 reads CASSLAGNTEAFF. Written as DNA, the CDR3 is TGTGCCAGCAGCTTAGCAGGGAACACTGAAGCTTTCTTT.

The chain recombines TRBV6-2 or TRBV6-3 with TRBJ1-5; D gene uncertain. Per the germline V gene, CDR1 is MNHEY and CDR2 is SVGEGT. Between the trimmed V and J ends, which lost 6 bases and 2 bases, there was a span of 8 bases. This CDR3 spans 13 amino acids. The CDR3 here is CASSQTGNQPQHF. In nucleotides, the CDR3 is TGTGCCAGCAGCCAAACGGGCAATCAGCCCCAGCATTTT.

The rearrangement links TRBV7-2 to TRBJ2-5; tentatively, D is TRBD2 (7 bases). Trimming shortened V by 7 bases and J by 0 bases, and 18 bases separated the two germline ends. CDR1 is SGHTA and CDR2 is FQGNSA in the germline V gene. CDR3 length: 16 residues. CDR3: CASTLGGGGNQETQYF. CDR3 coding DNA: TGTGCCAGCACCCTAGGGGGGGGCGGAAACCAAGAGACCCAGTACTTC.

Here the CDR3 reads CASSLPTGQAYEQYF. In DNA, the CDR3 is TGCGCCAGCAGCTTGCCAACGGGACAGGCGTACGAGCAGTACTTC. The V and J genes are TRBV5-1 and TRBJ2-7; the match to TRBD1 covers 8 bases. J was trimmed by 4 bases and V by 1 base; bases with no gene match: 7. Germline V lookup: CDR1 SGHRS, CDR2 YFSETQ. The CDR3 has 15 residues. Using reference TRBV5-1 and TRBJ2-7 for the parts outside the CDR3, the full variable domain is KAGVTQTPRYLIKTRGQQVTLSCSPISGHRSVSWYQQTPGQGLQFLFEYFSETQRNKGNFPGRFSGRQFSNSRSEMNVSTLELGDSALYLCASSLPTGQAYEQYFGPGTRLTVT.

This chain connects TRBV14 to TRBJ2-7, with 8 bases matching TRBD1. Germline V gives CDR1 SGHDN, CDR2 FVKESK. The CDR3 covers 14 residues. V shed 3 bases and J 3 bases; nucleotides not matched to a gene: 4. DNA of the CDR3: TGTGCCAGCAGCCAGTGGGACAGGAGCTACGAGCAGTACTTC. It yields the protein CASSQWDRSYEQYF.

Only one count was recorded for this clone. The chain carries TRBV7-2 and TRBJ2-5, with D perhaps matching TRBD1 (6 bases). V was trimmed by 5 bases and J by 7 bases, leaving 17 bases between them. CDR3 size: 14 residues. Germline V gene lookup returns CDR1 SGHTA and CDR2 FQGNSA. The CDR3 bases are TGTGCCAGCAGCCCTGCTAAGGGGGTGTGGACCCAGTACTTC. Protein product: CASSPAKGVWTQYF.

V is TRBV19 and J is TRBJ2-5; 8 nucleotides line up with TRBD1. The germline gives CDR1 LNHDA, CDR2 SQIVND (reference sequence). Trimming cost V 5 bases and J 1 base; bases outside gene matches: 3. The CDR3 contains 14 residues. CDR3 amino acids: CASSFTGGQETQYF. The CDR3 DNA is TGTGCCAGTAGTTTTACAGGGGGCCAAGAGACCCAGTACTTC.

The chain uses TRBV14 and TRBJ2-1, with 8 bases fitting TRBD2. The V segment lost 3 bases and the J segment 3 bases; nucleotides outside the gene matches: 10. In germline, CDR1 is SGHDN, CDR2 FVKESK. The CDR3 has 17 amino acids. The CDR3: CASSHKSGSAIYNEQFF. The CDR3 nucleotides read TGTGCCAGCAGCCACAAAAGCGGGAGCGCTATCTACAATGAGCAGTTCTTC.

The chain recombines TRBV4-3 with TRBJ2-7; TRBD1 matches at 7 bases. The CDR3 has 14 amino acids. V lost 0 bases, J lost 3 bases, and 2 bases stayed unmatched. Germline CDR1 LGHNA, CDR2 YSLEER. CDR3 loop: CASSQDTGDYEQYF. The CDR3 nucleotides read TGCGCCAGCAGCCAAGATACAGGGGACTACGAGCAGTACTTC.

The chain is built from TRBV27 and TRBJ2-7, with 12 bases fitting TRBD2. CDR3 length: 14 residues. Germline V gives CDR1 MNHEY, CDR2 SMNVEV (reference sequence). V shed 8 bases and J 3 bases; nucleotides not matched to a gene: 5. The CDR3 loop is CASATSGGLYEQYF. CDR3 bases: TGTGCCAGCGCGACTAGCGGGGGACTCTACGAGCAGTACTTC.

The genes are TRBV29-1 and TRBJ2-1, with 11 bases identical to TRBD1. V shed 6 bases and J 8 bases; nucleotides not matched to a gene: 9. The germline V gene has CDR1 SQVTM and CDR2 ANQGSEA. This CDR3 contains 14 residues. The CDR3 DNA sequence: TGCAGCGTCACGGACAGGGGGCTTATCTATGAGCAGTTCTTC. Its translation is CSVTDRGLIYEQFF.

The chain uses TRBV7-2 and TRBJ2-2, with 10 positions matching TRBD1. J gave up 6 bases and V 5 bases, and 9 bases lay outside the gene matches. The CDR3 contains 16 residues. Germline CDR1 and CDR2: SGHTA and FQGNSA. The CDR3 loop reads CASSMPGQGSPGELFF. For the CDR3, the DNA is TGTGCCAGCAGCATGCCGGGACAGGGGAGTCCCGGGGAGCTGTTTTTT.

The V call is TRBV29-1, the J call TRBJ2-1; 7 bases map to TRBD1. V shed 4 bases, J shed 6 bases, and the junction held 9 bases outside the gene matches. CDR1 is SQVTM and CDR2 is ANQGSEA in the germline V gene. This CDR3 contains 14 residues. CDR3 DNA: TGCAGCGTTGCCGGACAGGAAGCTACCAATGAGCAGTTCTTC. It translates to CSVAGQEATNEQFF.

The chain carries TRBV2 and TRBJ2-1, with TRBD2 matching over 8 bases. This CDR3 has 16 amino acids. After removal of 7 bases from V and 0 bases from J, the junction contained 8 bases not matched to a gene. Germline loops: CDR1 SNHLY, CDR2 FYNNEI. CDR3 sequence (DNA): TGTGCCAGCATGAGGCTGAGCGGGGGCTCCTACAATGAGCAGTTCTTC. Its protein is CASMRLSGGSYNEQFF.

V gene TRBV6-5 combines with J gene TRBJ2-7; tentative D call: TRBD2 (7 bases). V lost 7 bases, J lost 4 bases, and 20 bases lay in between. Germline-derived CDR1 and CDR2 are MNHEY and SVGAGI. The CDR3 is 15 amino acids. CDR3 nucleotides: TGTGCCAGCACCGAAGGGGGGGCTCCGAAGTACGAGCAGTACTTC. Its translation: CASTEGGAPKYEQYF.

The J gene is TRBJ1-3, the V gene TRBV20-1; D gene uncertain. The V end was cut by 3 bases, the J end by 0 bases, with 6 bases between. The CDR3 runs 13 residues. Germline V gene lookup returns CDR1 DFQATT and CDR2 SNEGSKA (reference sequence). CDR3 sequence: CSASRNSGNTIYF. CDR3 nucleotides: TGCAGTGCTAGTCGTAACTCTGGAAACACCATATATTTT.

This clone was seen once. The V gene is TRBV5-1, the J gene TRBJ1-2; D unresolved. V was cut by 0 bases and J by 4 bases, with 7 bases left in between. The CDR3 runs to 13 residues. Germline CDR1 SGHRS, CDR2 YFSETQ. The CDR3 is CASSLDGGYGYTF. The CDR3 bases are TGCGCCAGCAGCTTGGATGGCGGCTATGGCTACACCTTC.